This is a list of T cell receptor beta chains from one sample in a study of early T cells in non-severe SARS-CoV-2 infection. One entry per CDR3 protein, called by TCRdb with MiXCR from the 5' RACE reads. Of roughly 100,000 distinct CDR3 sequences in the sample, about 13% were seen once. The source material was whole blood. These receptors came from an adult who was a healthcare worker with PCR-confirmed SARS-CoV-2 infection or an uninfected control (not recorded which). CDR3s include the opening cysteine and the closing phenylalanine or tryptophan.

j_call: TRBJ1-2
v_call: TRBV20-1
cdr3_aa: CSAPRSSGDGNGYTF

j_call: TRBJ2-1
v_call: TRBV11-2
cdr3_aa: CASSFTSGHYNEQFF

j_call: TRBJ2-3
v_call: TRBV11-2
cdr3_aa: CASSLDPSDTQYF

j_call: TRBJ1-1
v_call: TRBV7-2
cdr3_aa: CASSLVGGVEAFF

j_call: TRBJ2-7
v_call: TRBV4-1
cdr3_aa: CASSQGVQPTYEQYF

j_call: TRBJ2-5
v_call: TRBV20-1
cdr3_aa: CSARGPSELQTGPQYF

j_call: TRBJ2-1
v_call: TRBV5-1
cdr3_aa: CASSPDPGTGFNEQFF

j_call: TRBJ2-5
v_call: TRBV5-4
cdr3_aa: CASSSQGKETQYF

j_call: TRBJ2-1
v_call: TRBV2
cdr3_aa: CAGDREGSYNEQFF

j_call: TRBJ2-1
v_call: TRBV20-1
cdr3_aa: CSAGTILAGAYNEQFF

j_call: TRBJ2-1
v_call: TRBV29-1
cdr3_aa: CSVYGGSNEQFF